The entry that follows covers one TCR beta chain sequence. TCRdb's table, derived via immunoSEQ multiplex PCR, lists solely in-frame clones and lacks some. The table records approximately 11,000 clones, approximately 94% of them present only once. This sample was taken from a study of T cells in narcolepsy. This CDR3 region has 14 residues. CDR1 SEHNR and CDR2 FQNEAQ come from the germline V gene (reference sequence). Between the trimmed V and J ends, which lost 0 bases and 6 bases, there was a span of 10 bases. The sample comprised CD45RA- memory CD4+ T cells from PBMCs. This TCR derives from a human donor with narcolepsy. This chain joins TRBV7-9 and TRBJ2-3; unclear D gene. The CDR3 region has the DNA TGTGCCAGCAGCTTAGCCCGACAAATTGATACGCAGTATTTT. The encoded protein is CASSLARQIDTQYF.